Below are 21 T cell receptor beta chains sequenced from a single sample in a study of blood T cell repertoires in COVID-19. Profiling relied on immunoSEQ multiplex PCR, and the TCRdb table lists in-frame clones only, not all of them. This sample has approximately 210,000 clones, with 86% found just once. The sequencing sample was made of peripheral blood. These receptors all come from a man aged 25-40 years who had recovered from COVID-19.

The rearrangement links TRBV12-5 to TRBJ2-1, with a possible D match to TRBD1 (6 bases). The CDR3 contains 13 residues. The germline CDR1 and CDR2 sequences are LGHNT and FRNRAP. V was trimmed by 1 base and J by 15 bases, leaving 16 bases between them. In nucleotides, the CDR3 is TGTGCTAGTGGTTTGGGGGAATGGGGGCGCGGGTTCTTC. Protein sequence: CASGLGEWGRGFF.

In its sample, this clone was seen a few times. This chain connects TRBV18 to TRBJ1-5; maybe TRBD1 (6 bases). Trimming removed 4 bases at V and 6 bases at J, with 7 bases between. This CDR3 has 12 residues. Germline V gives CDR1 KGHSH, CDR2 LQKENI. CDR3 amino acids: CASSQGVQPQHF. CDR3 bases: TGTGCCAGCTCACAGGGGGTTCAGCCCCAGCATTTT.

This chain connects TRBV15 to TRBJ1-2, with no clear D. Per germline, CDR1 LNHNV and CDR2 YYDKDF (reference sequence). The CDR3 is 15 residues long. The V and J ends lost 6 bases and 2 bases respectively, with 16 bases between them. For the CDR3, the DNA is TGTGCCACCAGTCCCGGCCGAGGAGTAAACTATGGCTACACCTTC. Protein: CATSPGRGVNYGYTF.

This chain connects TRBV29-1 to TRBJ1-1; D unresolved. Germline CDR1 is SQVTM and CDR2 is ANQGSEA. Trimming took 6 bases from V and 0 from J, leaving 14 bases between them. This CDR3 is 14 amino acids long. This chain's CDR3 is CSVLIGSMNTEAFF. CDR3 in DNA: TGCAGCGTATTAATCGGGTCCATGAACACTGAAGCTTTCTTT.

This chain joins TRBV3-1 (or the pseudogene TRBV3-2) and TRBJ1-6, with no clear D. The CDR3 covers 18 residues. Trimming stripped 1 base from V and 6 bases from J, with 19 bases between. Germline values: CDR1 LGHDT, CDR2 YNNKEL (reference sequence). This CDR3 reads CASSQALRETALNSPLHF. As DNA, the CDR3 is TGTGCCAGCAGCCAAGCTCTAAGGGAGACGGCCCTTAATTCACCCCTCCACTTT.

The chain combines TRBV3-1 (or the pseudogene TRBV3-2) with TRBJ1-6, with D uncertain. Germline V gene data show CDR1 as LGHDT and CDR2 as YNNKEL (reference sequence). V shed 2 bases and J shed 8 bases, with 13 bases lying between them. The CDR3 consists of 15 residues. The chain's CDR3 is CASSQPRHGDSPLHF. CDR3 DNA: TGTGCCAGCAGCCAACCGAGGCATGGCGATTCACCCCTCCACTTT.

The chain combines TRBV7-2 with TRBJ2-5, with no clear D. The germline V gene has CDR1 SGHTA and CDR2 FQGNSA. The CDR3 totals 15 residues. V was pared by 2 bases and J by 2 bases, with 12 bases between. The CDR3 nucleotides are TGTGCCAGCAGCTTATATGGTTTCGGTCAAGAGACCCAGTACTTC. It yields the protein CASSLYGFGQETQYF. Using reference TRBV7-2 and TRBJ2-5 for the parts outside the CDR3, the full variable domain is GAGVSQSPSNKVTEKGKDVELRCDPISGHTALYWYRQSLGQGLEFLIYFQGNSAPDKSGLPSDRFSAERTGGSVSTLTIQRTQQEDSAVYLCASSLYGFGQETQYFGPGTRLLVL.

This clone turned up a few times. The CDR3 sequence is CASSLGQGLGNTEAFF. The CDR3 nucleotides read TGTGCCAGCAGCTTAGGACAGGGACTTGGGAACACTGAAGCTTTCTTT. The gene calls are TRBV5-4 and TRBJ1-1, with 8 bases aligning to TRBD1. The CDR3 has 16 amino acids. Per germline, CDR1 SGHNT and CDR2 YYREEE (reference sequence). The trim removed 2 bases at V and 1 base at J, leaving 7 bases unmatched.

The chain has TRBV7-2 and TRBJ2-1; 9 bases fit TRBD1. The CDR3 has 15 amino acids. Trimming cost V 5 bases and J 4 bases; bases outside gene matches: 6. Germline V gene data show CDR1 as SGHTA and CDR2 as FQGNSA. This CDR3 reads CASSHLDRGYNEQFF. The CDR3 DNA follows: TGTGCCAGCAGCCACTTGGACAGGGGATACAATGAGCAGTTCTTC.

This chain links TRBV4-1 with TRBJ2-2; 8 bases match TRBD1. Germline trimming cut 3 bases from V and 7 bases from J; bases unmatched to any gene: 7. Germline CDR1 reads MGHRA; CDR2 reads YSYEKL. CDR3 length equals 15 residues. For the CDR3, the DNA is TGCGCCAGCAGCCACTACCCCACAGGGGGCGGGGAGCTGTTTTTT. It is translated as CASSHYPTGGGELFF.

The rearrangement links TRBV5-1 to TRBJ1-6; no reliable D call. This CDR3 has 18 residues. The V end lost 2 bases, the J end lost 0 bases, and 15 bases lay between the germline ends. CDR1 SGHRS and CDR2 YFSETQ come from the germline V gene. CDR3 protein: CASSLLWTQSSYNSPLHF. The CDR3 region has the DNA TGCGCCAGCAGCTTACTGTGGACTCAGAGCTCCTATAATTCACCCCTCCACTTT.

The rearrangement joins TRBV27 to TRBJ2-3; TRBD1 is a possible D gene (6 bases). Trimming cost V 7 bases and J 10 bases, with 12 bases left between them. The CDR3 sequence is 11 residues long. Germline CDR1 MNHEY, CDR2 SMNVEV (reference sequence). CDR3 bases: TGTGCCAGCATCTTACAGGGCGCGCAGTATTTT. The encoded protein is CASILQGAQYF.

The V call is TRBV5-6, the J call TRBJ2-7; possibly TRBD2 for D (6 bases). CDR1 and CDR2 from the germline V gene are SGHDT and YYEEEE. V lost 0 bases, J lost 5 bases, and 12 bases lay in between. This CDR3 has 14 amino acids. CDR3: CASSLGRVKHEQYF. CDR3 in DNA: TGTGCCAGCAGCTTGGGGAGGGTGAAGCACGAGCAGTACTTC.

The chain carries TRBV12-3 or TRBV12-4 and TRBJ2-5; D gene uncertain. This CDR3 is built from 13 residues. Trimming pared 4 bases from V and 1 base from J, leaving 7 bases between. CDR3 in DNA: TGTGCCAGCAGTTCCCGCAGCCAAGAGACCCAGTACTTC. As protein: CASSSRSQETQYF.

The rearrangement joins TRBV30 to TRBJ2-7; a weak D match, TRBD2 (6 bases). The length of the CDR3 is 13 residues. Germline assignment: CDR1 GTSNPN and CDR2 SVGIG (reference sequence). The V end lost 1 base, the J end lost 7 bases, and 14 bases lay between the germline ends. Written as DNA, the CDR3 is TGTGCCTGGAGTGAGGGGTTTCGGGGGGAGCAGTACTTC. Translating gives CAWSEGFRGEQYF.

In this sample, this clone turned up once. The rearrangement uses TRBV18 and TRBJ2-4, with a tentative D call TRBD1 (5 bases). This CDR3 has 15 amino acids. Trimming took off 1 base at V and 0 bases at J, with 7 bases between the two ends. Germline CDR1 KGHSH, CDR2 LQKENI. CDR3 bases: TGTGCCAGCTCACCACGACAGCTAGCCAAAAACATTCAGTACTTC. Its protein product is CASSPRQLAKNIQYF.

V usage is TRBV15 and J usage is TRBJ1-2; D is uncertain. The germline CDR1 and CDR2 sequences are LNHNV and YYDKDF (reference sequence). The CDR3 has 14 amino acids. Deletions cut 8 bases from V and 0 bases from J, with 13 bases between. CDR3 sequence reads: CATQEGSSNYGYTF. CDR3 bases: TGTGCCACCCAAGAGGGCAGCTCTAACTATGGCTACACCTTC. Supplemented by reference TRBV15 and TRBJ1-2, the full variable domain reads DAMVIQNPRYQVTQFGKPVTLSCSQTLNHNVMYWYQQKSSQAPKLLFHYYDKDFNNEADTPDNFQSRRPNTSFCFLDIRSPGLGDTAMYLCATQEGSSNYGYTFGSGTRLTVV.

The chain carries TRBV4-3 and TRBJ1-2, with 10 bases lining up with TRBD1. Germline CDR1 LGHNA, CDR2 YSLEER. V was pared by 4 bases and J by 8 bases, with 4 bases of the junction left unmatched. This CDR3 contains 13 residues. In DNA form, the CDR3 reads TGCGCCAGCAGCCTCCTGGACAGGGGGGGCTACACCTTC. This sequence encodes CASSLLDRGGYTF.

This clone was recorded a few times. The CDR3 DNA reads TGCAGCGTTGAAGATAGTGAAAAACTGTTTTTT. This encodes CSVEDSEKLFF. The V call is TRBV29-1, the J call TRBJ1-4, with D uncertain. Germline CDR1 and CDR2: SQVTM and ANQGSEA. The V end was cut by 0 bases, the J end by 7 bases, with 3 bases between. There are 11 residues in the CDR3. The complete variable domain, with remaining parts taken from reference TRBV29-1 and TRBJ1-4, reads SAVISQKPSRDICQRGTSLTIQCQVDSQVTMMFWYRQQPGQSLTLIATANQGSEATYESGFVIDKFPISRPNLTFSTLTVSNMSPEDSSIYLCSVEDSEKLFFGSGTQLSVL.

The chain joins TRBV6-5 to TRBJ1-2, with D tentatively TRBD1 (6 bases). The germline V and J ends were trimmed by 7 bases and 0 bases, with 15 bases remaining between them. The V gene's germline CDR1 is MNHEY and CDR2 SVGAGI. The CDR3 totals 15 residues. The CDR3 loop reads CASNSMDRPNYGYTF. The CDR3 region has the DNA TGTGCCAGCAACTCAATGGACAGACCTAACTATGGCTACACCTTC.

J is TRBJ2-1 and V is TRBV6-6; 8 bases align to TRBD1. Germline CDR1 MNHNY, CDR2 SVGAGI (reference sequence). V was clipped by 6 bases and J by 0 bases; unmatched bases: 4. This CDR3 spans 15 amino acids. CDR3 DNA sequence: TGTGCCAGCAGCACCGGACAGGGCTCCTACAATGAGCAGTTCTTC. The encoded protein is CASSTGQGSYNEQFF.